The entry below describes one T cell receptor beta chain. This clone was counted only a few times. Its antigen is still unknown. The input lacks base qualities; no much larger clone sits a single base away. The data belong to a study of CD8+ T cells in alopecia areata (dated by TCRdb to the late 2010s). As for the study more broadly: Treated patients were enrolled in an open-label pilot trial of oral tofacitinib at 5 to 10 mg twice daily for moderate-to-severe alopecia areata. Biopsies were taken from tofacitinib-treated patients at baseline and at 4 and 24 weeks of treatment, and a later scalp biopsy was taken in several of the tofacitinib-treated patients. Scalp tissue and sorted CD4+ and CD8+ peripheral blood T cells from patchy and totalis/universalis alopecia areata patients and from healthy controls were covered by human TCRbeta sequencing. In both human patients and the C3H/HeJ mouse model, the study applied high-throughput TCRbeta sequencing to look at T cell clonal expansion in alopecia areata. Tofacitinib was administered for 6 to 18 months, and 6 months of follow-up off drug were then conducted to assess delayed response and recurrence. RNA came from the PAXgene miRNA kit for fixed scalp, the miRNeasy kit for PBMCs, and the RNeasy kit for mouse skin. Clonality in the scalp was compared among normal scalp (n=4), patchy alopecia areata scalp (n=8), and alopecia totalis/universalis scalp (n=8). TCRbeta CDR3 regions were amplified by immunoSEQ multiplex PCR using 35 Vbeta forward and 13 Jbeta reverse primers. Findings and caveats that apply to the study as a whole: Shared TCR sequences between patients were less evident than in mice, which may be partly attributable to HLA diversity in the patient population. Scalp TCR repertoire analysis is complicated because resident alphabeta T cells in normal human skin are also sequenced, whereas mouse skin is dominated by gammadelta T cells. Compared with normal scalp, lesional scalp had higher clonality and more expanded CD8+ clones, particularly in alopecia totalis/universalis, a pattern that suggests antigenic drive.

The CDR3 covers 14 residues, taking in both the cysteine and the phenylalanine. The only DNA kept is the CDR3, 42 bases in frame from the first base. At the junction V is shortened by 6 bases and J by 6 bases; bases outside the gene matches: 10. Based on the germline V gene (reference sequence), the CDR1 and CDR2 sequences are MNHNY and SVGAGI. Libraries were built with the immunoSEQ multiplex PCR assay. RNA was extracted from all samples and reverse transcribed into cDNA as template for TCR sequencing. SuperScript III was used to make first-strand cDNA, primed with a 2:1 mix of oligo-dT and random hexamers. Amplification bias was assessed with a synthetic immune receptor repertoire, and residual bias was removed computationally. In the source study's methods: Raw reads were preprocessed to remove errors, and CDR3 was defined by IMGT conventions from the conserved cysteine to phenylalanine. Clonality was calculated as 1 minus Shannon entropy normalized by log2 of the number of productive unique TCRs. CD4 or CD8 identity of scalp clones was inferred by cross-referencing scalp TCRbeta sequences with sorted blood CD4 and CD8 repertoires. Held by TCRdb, this immuneACCESS table contains in-frame sequences only and omits some clones. Under half of the omission traces to an unresolved V gene where checked; the cause of the rest is unknown. V and J calls plus clone size are reproduced from that table; the DNA served to infer D and trimming. This sample holds 150,000 or so clones; more than 45% were observed only once. The leading ten clones occupy approximately 6.6% of the sample.

Peripheral blood and lesional scalp punch biopsies were obtained from patients with alopecia areata. PBMCs were isolated by density centrifugation and stained for CD3, CD4 and CD8, after which CD4+ and CD8+ T cells were sorted on a FACSAria. The clonotype originates from a human donor with alopecia areata. Sequencing used CD4+ T cells sorted from blood. Rearrangement joined TRBV6-6 to TRBJ2-7; 8 central bases correspond to TRBD1. This receptor carries the CDR3 CASRPPGQESEQYF. The DNA sequence is TGTGCCAGCAGGCCACCGGGACAGGAATCCGAGCAGTACTTC.